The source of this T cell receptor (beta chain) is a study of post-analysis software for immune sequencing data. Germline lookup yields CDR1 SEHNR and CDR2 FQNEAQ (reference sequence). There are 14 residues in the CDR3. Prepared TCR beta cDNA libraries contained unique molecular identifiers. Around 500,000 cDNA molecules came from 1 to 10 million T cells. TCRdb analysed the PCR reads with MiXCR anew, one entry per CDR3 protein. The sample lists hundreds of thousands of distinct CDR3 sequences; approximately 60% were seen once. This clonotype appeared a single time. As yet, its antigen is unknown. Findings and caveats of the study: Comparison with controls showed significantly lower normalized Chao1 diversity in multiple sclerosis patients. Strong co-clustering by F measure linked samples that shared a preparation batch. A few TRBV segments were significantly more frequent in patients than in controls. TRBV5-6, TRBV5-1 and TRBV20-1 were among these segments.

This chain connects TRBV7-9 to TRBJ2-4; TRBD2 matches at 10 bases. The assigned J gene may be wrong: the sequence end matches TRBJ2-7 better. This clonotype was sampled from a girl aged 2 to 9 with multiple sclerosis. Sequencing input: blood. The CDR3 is CASSPTSGVYEQYF. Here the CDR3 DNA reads TGTGCCAGCAGCCCTACTAGCGGGGTGTACGAGCAGTACTTC.